Listed below are T cell receptor beta chains from one sample, sequenced in a study of control samples from healthy donors and cancer patients. The data were produced by immunoSEQ multiplex PCR, yet TCRdb's version contains in-frame clones alone and is incomplete. The data hold 150,000 to 200,000 clones, with more than 90% observed a single time. The material sequenced was blood. The receptors were gathered from a young man in good health. The CDR3 runs from the conserved cysteine through the conserved F or W. The D gene is left open where the match is weak. Clone size, where shown, is once, few, many, or a class for clones that have expanded.

clone size: -
V gene: TRBV9
D gene: TRBD1
J gene: TRBJ2-5
CDR3 protein: CASSSRTGGWETQYF
CDR3 DNA: TGTGCCAGCAGCTCCAGGACAGGGGGCTGGGAGACCCAGTACTTC

clone size: -
V gene: TRBV5-5
D gene: TRBD1
J gene: TRBJ1-6
CDR3 protein: CASSFLGQGPSSPLHF
CDR3 DNA: TGTGCCAGCAGCTTCCTGGGACAGGGGCCGTCTTCACCCCTCCACTTT

clone size: few
V gene: TRBV30
D gene: TRBD1
J gene: TRBJ1-6
CDR3 protein: CAWSVDRRGSPLHF
CDR3 DNA: TGTGCCTGGAGTGTGGACAGGCGGGGTTCACCCCTCCACTTT

clone size: -
V gene: TRBV29-1
D gene: -
J gene: TRBJ2-1
CDR3 protein: CSVDPGAYEQFF
CDR3 DNA: TGCAGCGTTGACCCTGGGGCGTATGAGCAGTTCTTC

clone size: -
V gene: TRBV2
D gene: -
J gene: TRBJ2-7
CDR3 protein: CASSSSGRNLREQYF
CDR3 DNA: TGTGCCAGCAGTTCAAGCGGGCGGAACCTCCGCGAGCAGTACTTC

clone size: -
V gene: TRBV4-3
D gene: TRBD2
J gene: TRBJ2-3
CDR3 protein: CASSSGLAGAFTDTQYF
CDR3 DNA: TGCGCCAGCAGCTCCGGACTAGCGGGGGCCTTCACAGATACGCAGTATTTT

clone size: -
V gene: TRBV18
D gene: -
J gene: TRBJ1-1
CDR3 protein: CASSLIRDPNTEAFF
CDR3 DNA: TGTGCCAGCTCACTTATCAGGGACCCAAACACTGAAGCTTTCTTT

clone size: -
V gene: TRBV5-1
D gene: -
J gene: TRBJ2-2
CDR3 protein: CASSPQGGRTGELFF
CDR3 DNA: TGCGCCAGCAGCCCGCAGGGGGGTCGTACCGGGGAGCTGTTTTTT

clone size: -
V gene: TRBV24-1
D gene: TRBD1
J gene: TRBJ1-5
CDR3 protein: CATSGPDREGQPQHF
CDR3 DNA: TGTGCCACCAGTGGGCCGGACAGGGAGGGTCAGCCCCAGCATTTT

clone size: -
V gene: TRBV10-3
D gene: TRBD2
J gene: TRBJ2-7
CDR3 protein: CAISVREEYEQYF
CDR3 DNA: TGTGCCATCAGTGTTCGGGAGGAGTACGAGCAGTACTTC

clone size: -
V gene: TRBV28
D gene: TRBD2
J gene: TRBJ2-5
CDR3 protein: CASSGGLAGQEETQYF
CDR3 DNA: TGTGCCAGCAGTGGAGGACTAGCGGGTCAAGAAGAGACCCAGTACTTC

clone size: once
V gene: TRBV3-1/TRBV3-2
D gene: -
J gene: TRBJ2-3
CDR3 protein: CASSPHTDTQYF
CDR3 DNA: TGTGCCAGCAGTCCTCACACAGATACGCAGTATTTT

clone size: -
V gene: TRBV15
D gene: -
J gene: TRBJ2-2
CDR3 protein: CATRSKGELFF
CDR3 DNA: TGTGCCACCCGGTCGAAGGGGGAGCTGTTTTTT

clone size: few
V gene: TRBV20-1
D gene: -
J gene: TRBJ1-2
CDR3 protein: CSARSGEGYTF
CDR3 DNA: TGCAGTGCTAGATCGGGGGAGGGCTACACCTTC

clone size: -
V gene: TRBV28
D gene: -
J gene: TRBJ2-7
CDR3 protein: CASSVPQGSIHEQYF
CDR3 DNA: TGTGCCAGCAGCGTTCCACAGGGATCCATCCACGAGCAGTACTTC

clone size: few
V gene: TRBV10-3
D gene: -
J gene: TRBJ2-7
CDR3 protein: CAISESVTEQYF
CDR3 DNA: TGTGCCATCAGTGAGTCTGTGACCGAGCAGTACTTC

clone size: -
V gene: TRBV4-1
D gene: -
J gene: TRBJ1-4
CDR3 protein: CASSQDKGNEKLFF
CDR3 DNA: TGCGCCAGCAGCCAAGATAAGGGGAATGAAAAACTGTTTTTT

clone size: once
V gene: TRBV5-6
D gene: -
J gene: TRBJ2-5
CDR3 protein: CASSLGSTGGETQYF
CDR3 DNA: TGTGCCAGCAGCTTGGGTAGTACTGGTGGGGAGACCCAGTACTTC

clone size: -
V gene: TRBV5-6
D gene: TRBD1
J gene: TRBJ1-1
CDR3 protein: CASSLAGSGGGSLAFF
CDR3 DNA: TGTGCCAGCAGCTTGGCGGGAAGCGGAGGGGGCTCCTTAGCTTTCTTT

clone size: -
V gene: TRBV7-7
D gene: -
J gene: TRBJ2-2
CDR3 protein: CASSLGVGGLNTGELFF
CDR3 DNA: TGTGCCAGCAGCTTAGGAGTAGGGGGGTTGAACACCGGGGAGCTGTTTTTT

clone size: -
V gene: TRBV19
D gene: -
J gene: TRBJ1-3
CDR3 protein: CASRQVSSGNTIYF
CDR3 DNA: TGTGCCAGTCGACAGGTCTCCTCTGGAAACACCATATATTTT

clone size: -
V gene: TRBV7-9
D gene: -
J gene: TRBJ1-4
CDR3 protein: CASSLAQGRDEKLFF
CDR3 DNA: TGTGCCAGCAGCTTAGCGCAGGGGAGGGATGAAAAACTGTTTTTT

clone size: once
V gene: TRBV24-1
D gene: -
J gene: TRBJ1-3
CDR3 protein: CATRSASGNTIYF
CDR3 DNA: TGTGCCACCAGATCCGCTTCTGGAAACACCATATATTTT

clone size: -
V gene: TRBV4-1
D gene: -
J gene: TRBJ1-4
CDR3 protein: CASSPLSTNEKLFF
CDR3 DNA: TGCGCCAGCAGCCCCCTCTCAACTAATGAAAAACTGTTTTTT

clone size: -
V gene: TRBV19
D gene: -
J gene: TRBJ1-2
CDR3 protein: CASSIDLGALSGYTF
CDR3 DNA: TGTGCCAGTAGTATAGATCTAGGAGCGCTCTCTGGCTACACCTTC

clone size: -
V gene: TRBV3-1/TRBV3-2
D gene: TRBD1
J gene: TRBJ1-5
CDR3 protein: CASSQDRGQGSNQPQHF
CDR3 DNA: TGTGCCAGCAGCCAAGATCGGGGACAGGGTAGCAATCAGCCCCAGCATTTT

clone size: -
V gene: TRBV4-3
D gene: -
J gene: TRBJ2-7
CDR3 protein: CASSQDKGGQGSYEQYF
CDR3 DNA: TGCGCCAGCAGCCAAGATAAGGGGGGCCAAGGGTCCTACGAGCAGTACTTC

clone size: -
V gene: TRBV28
D gene: -
J gene: TRBJ2-4
CDR3 protein: CASSPPRTSKNIQYF
CDR3 DNA: TGTGCCAGCAGTCCCCCCCGGACATCCAAAAACATTCAGTACTTC

clone size: -
V gene: TRBV5-1
D gene: TRBD1
J gene: TRBJ1-1
CDR3 protein: CASSVGQASEAFF
CDR3 DNA: TGCGCCAGCAGCGTCGGACAGGCCTCTGAAGCTTTCTTT

clone size: -
V gene: TRBV28
D gene: TRBD1
J gene: TRBJ1-1
CDR3 protein: CAAPAGTGDKNTEAFF
CDR3 DNA: TGTGCCGCCCCCGCGGGAACAGGGGACAAGAACACTGAAGCTTTCTTT

clone size: -
V gene: TRBV7-9
D gene: -
J gene: TRBJ2-1
CDR3 protein: CASSLDPTTGQFF
CDR3 DNA: TGTGCCAGCAGTTTGGACCCTACCACGGGGCAGTTCTTC

clone size: once
V gene: TRBV6-5
D gene: -
J gene: TRBJ2-3
CDR3 protein: CASSYGANTDTQYF
CDR3 DNA: TGTGCCAGCAGTTATGGCGCCAACACAGATACGCAGTATTTT

clone size: once
V gene: TRBV5-5
D gene: -
J gene: TRBJ1-1
CDR3 protein: CASSLAWGVSEAFF
CDR3 DNA: TGTGCCAGCAGCTTGGCATGGGGGGTAAGTGAAGCTTTCTTT

clone size: -
V gene: TRBV30
D gene: TRBD1
J gene: TRBJ1-4
CDR3 protein: CAWSGGQGYEKLFF
CDR3 DNA: TGTGCCTGGAGTGGGGGACAGGGATATGAAAAACTGTTTTTT

clone size: -
V gene: TRBV24-1
D gene: -
J gene: TRBJ1-5
CDR3 protein: CATSAAGTLNQPQHF
CDR3 DNA: TGTGCCACCAGTGCAGCCGGGACCCTAAATCAGCCCCAGCATTTT

clone size: once
V gene: TRBV11-2
D gene: TRBD2
J gene: TRBJ2-2
CDR3 protein: CASSLEAERGTGELFF
CDR3 DNA: TGTGCCAGCAGCTTAGAGGCCGAGCGGGGTACCGGGGAGCTGTTTTTT

clone size: few
V gene: TRBV20-1
D gene: -
J gene: TRBJ2-7
CDR3 protein: CSASPDEQYF
CDR3 DNA: TGCAGTGCCTCTCCCGACGAGCAGTACTTC

clone size: -
V gene: TRBV27
D gene: -
J gene: TRBJ1-1
CDR3 protein: CASSVRGNTEAFF
CDR3 DNA: TGTGCCAGCAGCGTGAGGGGGAACACTGAAGCTTTCTTT

clone size: -
V gene: TRBV29-1
D gene: TRBD2
J gene: TRBJ2-1
CDR3 protein: CSVPPPRTSGRAGNEQFF
CDR3 DNA: TGCAGCGTACCCCCGCCCCGGACTAGCGGGAGGGCAGGCAATGAGCAGTTCTTC

clone size: once
V gene: TRBV3-1/TRBV3-2
D gene: -
J gene: TRBJ2-1
CDR3 protein: CASSHGNEQFF
CDR3 DNA: TGTGCCAGCAGCCACGGGAATGAGCAGTTCTTC

clone size: -
V gene: TRBV18
D gene: -
J gene: TRBJ2-2
CDR3 protein: CASSLARGNTGELFF
CDR3 DNA: TGTGCCAGCTCCCTAGCTAGGGGCAACACCGGGGAGCTGTTTTTT

clone size: -
V gene: TRBV6-6
D gene: -
J gene: TRBJ1-2
CDR3 protein: CASSTRTGWVYGYTF
CDR3 DNA: TGTGCCAGCAGCACTCGGACCGGGTGGGTCTATGGCTACACCTTC

clone size: -
V gene: TRBV5-4
D gene: -
J gene: TRBJ1-1
CDR3 protein: CASSLLQMNTEAFF
CDR3 DNA: TGTGCCAGCAGCCTCCTCCAGATGAACACTGAAGCTTTCTTT

clone size: -
V gene: TRBV11-3
D gene: -
J gene: TRBJ2-3
CDR3 protein: CASSPTAGTDTQYF
CDR3 DNA: TGTGCCAGCAGCCCCACGGCGGGCACAGATACGCAGTATTTT

clone size: -
V gene: TRBV30
D gene: TRBD2
J gene: TRBJ2-7
CDR3 protein: CACSGRGEQYF
CDR3 DNA: TGTGCCTGTAGCGGGAGAGGTGAGCAGTACTTC

clone size: -
V gene: TRBV12-3/TRBV12-4
D gene: -
J gene: TRBJ1-2
CDR3 protein: CASSWVKGDGYTF
CDR3 DNA: TGTGCCAGCAGCTGGGTTAAAGGAGATGGCTACACCTTC

clone size: once
V gene: TRBV7-9
D gene: TRBD2
J gene: TRBJ2-5
CDR3 protein: CASSSSGGALETQYF
CDR3 DNA: TGTGCCAGCAGTTCGAGCGGGGGGGCCTTGGAGACCCAGTACTTC

clone size: -
V gene: TRBV3-1/TRBV3-2
D gene: TRBD2
J gene: TRBJ2-1
CDR3 protein: CASSPGSGGAVYNEQFF
CDR3 DNA: TGTGCCAGCAGCCCCGGTAGCGGGGGGGCGGTTTACAATGAGCAGTTCTTC

clone size: -
V gene: TRBV6-6
D gene: -
J gene: TRBJ2-7
CDR3 protein: CASSYPAGAGAREQYF
CDR3 DNA: TGTGCCAGCAGTTACCCGGCCGGCGCGGGGGCTCGCGAGCAGTACTTC